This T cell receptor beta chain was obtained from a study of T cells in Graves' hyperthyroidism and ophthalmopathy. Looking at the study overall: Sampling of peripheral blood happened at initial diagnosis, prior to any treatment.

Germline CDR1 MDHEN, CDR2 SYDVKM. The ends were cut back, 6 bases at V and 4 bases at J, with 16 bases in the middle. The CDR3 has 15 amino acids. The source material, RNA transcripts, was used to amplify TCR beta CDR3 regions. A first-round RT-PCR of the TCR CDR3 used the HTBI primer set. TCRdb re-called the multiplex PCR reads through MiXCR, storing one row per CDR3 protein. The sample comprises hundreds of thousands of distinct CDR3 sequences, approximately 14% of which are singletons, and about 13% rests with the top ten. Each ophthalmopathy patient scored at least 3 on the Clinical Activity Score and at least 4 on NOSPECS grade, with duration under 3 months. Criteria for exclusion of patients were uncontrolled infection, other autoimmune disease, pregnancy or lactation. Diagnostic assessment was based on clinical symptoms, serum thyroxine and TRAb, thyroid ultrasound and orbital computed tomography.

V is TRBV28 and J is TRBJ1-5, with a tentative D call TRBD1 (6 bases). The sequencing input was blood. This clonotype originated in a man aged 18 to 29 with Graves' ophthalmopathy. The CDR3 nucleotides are TGTGCCAGCAGCGGACAGAGTAGCGGGAATCAGCCCCAGCATTTT. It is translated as CASSGQSSGNQPQHF.